The 18 T cell receptor beta chains presented below share a single source sample, sequenced in a study of blood T cell repertoires in COVID-19. Profiled with immunoSEQ multiplex PCR; TCRdb holds only in-frame clones, not every one. Here the sample spans approximately 250,000 clones, about 88% being singletons. The specimen sequenced was peripheral blood. These receptors were obtained from a woman in her sixties or seventies with COVID-19, enrolled during active disease.

The V gene is TRBV28, the J gene TRBJ2-7, with 11 bases lining up with TRBD1. In germline, CDR1 is MDHEN, CDR2 SYDVKM. The CDR3 runs to 15 residues. Unmatched junction bases numbered 5, after V lost 5 bases and J lost 2 bases. CDR3 sequence: CASSVVGQGAYEQYF. Written as DNA, the CDR3 is TGTGCCAGCAGTGTCGTGGGACAGGGGGCCTACGAGCAGTACTTC.

This chain joins TRBV7-6 and TRBJ1-5; 7 positions agree with TRBD1. CDR1 and CDR2 from the germline V gene are SGHVS and FNYEAQ. The CDR3 has 14 residues. With V trimmed by 1 base and J by 4 bases, 1 base remained unmatched. In nucleotides, the CDR3 is TGTGCCAGCAGCTTAGGACAGGGTAATCAGCCCCAGCATTTT. Protein product: CASSLGQGNQPQHF. The full variable domain, with the rest looked up from reference TRBV7-6 and TRBJ1-5, is GAGVSQSPRYKVTKRGQDVALRCDPISGHVSLYWYRQALGQGPEFLTYFNYEAQQDKSGLPNDRFSAERPEGSISTLTIQRTEQRDSAMYRCASSLGQGNQPQHFGDGTRLSIL.

This chain connects TRBV28 to TRBJ1-2, with TRBD1 identical over 7 bases. Germline V lookup: CDR1 MDHEN, CDR2 SYDVKM. This CDR3 spans 17 amino acids. With 6 bases clipped from V and 5 bases from J, the junction kept 18 bases outside the gene matches. CDR3 amino acids: CASRSMNTGTALYGYTF. The CDR3 DNA follows: TGTGCCAGCAGGAGCATGAATACCGGGACAGCTCTATATGGCTACACCTTC.

DNA of the CDR3: TGTGCCAGCAGCTTACCCTCTACAGATACGCAGTATTTT. Amino acid sequence: CASSLPSTDTQYF. The chain joins TRBV7-9 to TRBJ2-3; D remains unclear. The CDR3 has 13 residues. Trimming removed 2 bases from V and 3 bases from J, with 6 bases in between. The V gene's germline CDR1 is SEHNR and CDR2 FQNEAQ (reference sequence).

Within the sample, this clone is medium-sized. V and J are TRBV30 and TRBJ1-1; D not certain. Germline V CDR1 and CDR2: GTSNPN, SVGIG (reference sequence). This CDR3 has 10 residues. V shed 4 bases and J shed 4 bases, with 4 bases lying between them. CDR3 amino acids: CAWTGTEAFF. The CDR3 coding sequence is TGTGCCTGGACGGGCACTGAAGCTTTCTTT. Full variable domain (missing parts from reference TRBV30 and TRBJ1-1): SQTIHQWPATLVQPVGSPLSLECTVEGTSNPNLYWYRQAAGRGLQLLFYSVGIGQISSEVPQNLSASRPQDRQFILSSKKLLLSDSGFYLCAWTGTEAFFGQGTRLTVV.

This sequence joins TRBV7-9 and TRBJ1-1; 9 bases agree with TRBD1. J was trimmed by 4 bases and V by 5 bases; bases with no gene match: 8. The CDR3 length is 15 residues. Germline V gives CDR1 SEHNR, CDR2 FQNEAQ (reference sequence). CDR3 nucleotides: TGTGCCAGCAGCGAACAACAGGGGGCGGCCACTGAAGCTTTCTTT. It codes for CASSEQQGAATEAFF.

This chain links TRBV7-8 with TRBJ1-1; TRBD1 aligns across 7 bases. CDR3 length: 15 amino acids. Germline assignment: CDR1 SGHVS and CDR2 FQNEAQ. The trim removed 5 bases at V and 5 bases at J, leaving 11 bases unmatched. CDR3 coding DNA: TGTGCCAGCAGCGCATCTACAGGGGTTGCAACTGAAGCTTTCTTT. Translated, it gives CASSASTGVATEAFF.

The chain combines TRBV29-1 with TRBJ1-1; D not resolved. Germline loops: CDR1 SQVTM, CDR2 ANQGSEA. The CDR3 is 15 amino acids. Between the trimmed V and J ends, which lost 1 base and 7 bases, there was a span of 19 bases. The CDR3 coding sequence is TGCAGCGTTGAAGCTAGATTAGTTAGGGCGGGTGAAGCTTTCTTT. Translated: CSVEARLVRAGEAFF.

The chain carries TRBV4-3 and TRBJ1-1; 9 positions agree with TRBD1. Germline V gene sequence: CDR1 LGHNA, CDR2 YSLEER. J lost 1 base, V lost 1 base, and 1 base had no gene match. The length of the CDR3 is 15 residues. CDR3: CASSQVDRGNTEAFF. The CDR3 coding sequence is TGCGCCAGCAGCCAAGTGGACAGGGGGAACACTGAAGCTTTCTTT.

V and J are TRBV6-1 and TRBJ2-1; D may be TRBD2 (7 bases). This CDR3 spans 13 amino acids. Looked up from germline, CDR1 is MNHNS and CDR2 is SASEGT. Trimming stripped 0 bases from V and 12 bases from J, with 12 bases between. Here the CDR3 reads CASSEARGGGQFF. The CDR3 DNA sequence: TGTGCCAGCAGTGAAGCCAGGGGCGGGGGGCAGTTCTTC.

The rearrangement uses TRBV5-1 and TRBJ1-2, with D uncertain. V was clipped by 4 bases and J by 1 base, with 8 bases between them. The CDR3 runs to 13 residues. CDR1 SGHRS and CDR2 YFSETQ come from the germline V gene. CDR3 DNA: TGCGCCAGCAGCCTGGACTTTAACTATGGCTACACCTTC. Amino acids: CASSLDFNYGYTF.

The rearrangement links TRBV30 to TRBJ2-7; the D gene is possibly TRBD1 (5 bases). The CDR3 consists of 13 residues. V was cut by 5 bases and J by 3 bases, with 14 bases left in between. The germline V gene encodes CDR1 GTSNPN and CDR2 SVGIG (reference sequence). The CDR3 protein is CAWGQPQVYEQYF. The CDR3 nucleotides read TGTGCCTGGGGGCAACCACAGGTCTACGAGCAGTACTTC.

The chain combines TRBV6-5 with TRBJ2-2, with TRBD1 as a possible D gene (6 bases). V lost 0 bases to trimming and J lost 6 bases, with 14 bases between them. The CDR3 length is 16 residues. Per germline, CDR1 MNHEY and CDR2 SVGAGI. The CDR3 is CASSYSRLQGAGELFF. CDR3 sequence (DNA): TGTGCCAGCAGTTACTCGAGGTTACAGGGCGCCGGGGAGCTGTTTTTT.

This clone was detected once. The chain carries TRBV28 and TRBJ2-7; 7 positions agree with TRBD1. The CDR3 loop spans 14 amino acids. V lost 6 bases and J lost 2; bases outside the gene matches: 7. Germline lookup yields CDR1 MDHEN and CDR2 SYDVKM. The CDR3 DNA reads TGTGCCAGCAGGAGACAGGGATCAGCCTACGAGCAGTACTTC. Amino acids: CASRRQGSAYEQYF.

The chain's CDR3 is CATSDPELGNEQFF. Written as DNA, the CDR3 is TGTGCCACCAGTGACCCGGAGCTTGGCAATGAGCAGTTCTTC. The chain couples TRBV24-1 to TRBJ2-1; D unresolved. The CDR3 loop spans 14 amino acids. CDR1 and CDR2 from the germline V gene are KGHDR and SFDVKD. With 4 bases removed from V and 6 bases from J, the gap between germline ends came to 12 bases.

The CDR3 protein is CASSVDRFKGGYTF. In nucleotides, the CDR3 is TGTGCCAGCAGCGTAGACAGGTTCAAGGGAGGCTACACCTTC. This chain connects TRBV9 to TRBJ1-2, with D tentatively TRBD1 (5 bases). The V gene's germline CDR1 is SGDLS and CDR2 YYNGEE. V dropped 0 bases and J dropped 8 bases, with 14 bases sitting between them. The CDR3 runs 14 residues.

This chain joins TRBV12-5 and TRBJ2-4; D is perhaps TRBD1 (5 bases). V was cut by 1 base and J by 5 bases, with 12 bases left in between. The CDR3 runs to 15 residues. In germline, CDR1 is LGHNT, CDR2 FRNRAP. The CDR3 DNA sequence: TGTGCTAGTGGTTTGGGACATCTAGGGGAAAACATTCAGTACTTC. It translates to CASGLGHLGENIQYF. The full variable domain, rest sourced from reference TRBV12-5 and TRBJ2-4, is DARVTQTPRHKVTEMGQEVTMRCQPILGHNTVFWYRQTMMQGLELLAYFRNRAPLDDSGMPKDRFSAEMPDATLATLKIQPSEPRDSAVYFCASGLGHLGENIQYFGAGTRLSVL.

The rearrangement joins TRBV11-2 to TRBJ1-5; D possibly corresponds to TRBD1 (5 bases). Trimming took off 1 base at V and 5 bases at J, with 9 bases between the two ends. The CDR3 is 14 amino acids. Germline V gene data show CDR1 as SGHAT and CDR2 as FQNNGV. This CDR3 reads CASSLGGRDQPQHF. Written as DNA, the CDR3 is TGTGCCAGCAGCTTAGGCGGCAGGGATCAGCCCCAGCATTTT.